The 8 T cell receptor beta chains in this list originate from one sample, sequenced in a study of blood T cell repertoires in COVID-19. Sequencing was performed with immunoSEQ multiplex PCR; in TCRdb, only in-frame clones are kept and a portion is missing. The sample yields a few hundred thousand clones, roughly 86% seen once. Material: peripheral blood. Receptors were obtained from a woman aged 30 to 39 with COVID-19, enrolled during active disease.

V and J are TRBV3-1 (or the pseudogene TRBV3-2) and TRBJ2-7; D not certain. Between the trimmed V and J ends, which lost 4 bases and 4 bases, there was a span of 11 bases. CDR3 size: 13 residues. Germline V gene lookup returns CDR1 LGHDT and CDR2 YNNKEL (reference sequence). In DNA form, the CDR3 reads TGTGCCAGCAGCCCAAGTACAGAGTACGAGCAGTACTTC. Protein: CASSPSTEYEQYF.

J is TRBJ2-5 and V is TRBV20-1; D gene ambiguous. CDR3 length equals 11 residues. The V end lost 6 bases, the J end lost 5 bases, and 10 bases lay between the germline ends. CDR1 is DFQATT and CDR2 is SNEGSKA in the germline V gene (reference sequence). In DNA form, the CDR3 reads TGCAGTGCGGAGCTCTCGGAGACCCAGTACTTC. This codes for CSAELSETQYF.

J is TRBJ2-1 and V is TRBV9, with 11 bases that match TRBD2. Germline V CDR1 and CDR2: SGDLS, YYNGEE. The CDR3 is made up of 16 amino acids. J gave up 5 bases and V 4 bases, and 8 bases lay outside the gene matches. The CDR3 sequence is CASSSRLAGRDNEQFF. CDR3 DNA sequence: TGTGCCAGCAGCTCACGACTAGCGGGGAGGGACAATGAGCAGTTCTTC.

V usage is TRBV3-1 (or the pseudogene TRBV3-2) and J usage is TRBJ2-7; unclear D gene. The CDR3 extends over 12 amino acids. V shed 2 bases and J shed 8 bases, with 10 bases lying between them. CDR1 and CDR2 from the germline V gene are LGHDT and YNNKEL (reference sequence). CDR3 in DNA: TGTGCCAGCAGCCAAAGTAGCTTACAGCAGTACTTC. It yields the protein CASSQSSLQQYF.

The V call is TRBV10-3, the J call TRBJ2-7, with 9 bases aligning to TRBD2. Germline loops: CDR1 ENHRY, CDR2 SYGVKD. After removal of 11 bases from V and 6 bases from J, the junction contained 14 bases not matched to a gene. The CDR3 consists of 14 residues. The CDR3: CASSGSGSSTEQYF. CDR3 DNA sequence: TGTGCCTCATCGGGTAGCGGGAGTTCTACCGAGCAGTACTTC.

This clone occurred once. The gene calls are TRBV7-9 and TRBJ2-5, with D hard to call. Germline V gene data show CDR1 as SEHNR and CDR2 as FQNEAQ (reference sequence). Deletions cut 1 base from V and 5 bases from J, with 8 bases between. The CDR3 covers 13 residues. CDR3 sequence: CASSLDQWETQYF. DNA of the CDR3: TGTGCCAGCAGCTTAGACCAGTGGGAGACCCAGTACTTC.

The rearrangement links TRBV28 to TRBJ2-5; TRBD2 matches at 12 bases. Trimming at V came to 5 bases and at J to 5 bases, leaving 9 bases not matched to a gene. The CDR3 has 16 amino acids. In germline, CDR1 is MDHEN, CDR2 SYDVKM. The CDR3 coding sequence is TGTGCCAGCAGTGAATCTAGCGGGAGGGCTCTGGAGACCCAGTACTTC. It specifies CASSESSGRALETQYF. The full variable domain, in which reference TRBV28 and TRBJ2-5 provide the parts outside the CDR3, is DVKVTQSSRYLVKRTGEKVFLECVQDMDHENMFWYRQDPGLGLRLIYFSYDVKMKEKGDIPEGYSVSREKKERFSLILESASTNQTSMYLCASSESSGRALETQYFGPGTRLLVL.

This chain uses TRBV2 with TRBJ1-2; D gene ambiguous. V lost 4 bases, J lost 3 bases, and 15 bases lay in between. This CDR3 has 15 residues. Germline assignment: CDR1 SNHLY and CDR2 FYNNEI. The CDR3 DNA is TGTGCCAGCAGTGCTAGGAGGGCGCCGGACTATGGCTACACCTTC. Translating it yields CASSARRAPDYGYTF.